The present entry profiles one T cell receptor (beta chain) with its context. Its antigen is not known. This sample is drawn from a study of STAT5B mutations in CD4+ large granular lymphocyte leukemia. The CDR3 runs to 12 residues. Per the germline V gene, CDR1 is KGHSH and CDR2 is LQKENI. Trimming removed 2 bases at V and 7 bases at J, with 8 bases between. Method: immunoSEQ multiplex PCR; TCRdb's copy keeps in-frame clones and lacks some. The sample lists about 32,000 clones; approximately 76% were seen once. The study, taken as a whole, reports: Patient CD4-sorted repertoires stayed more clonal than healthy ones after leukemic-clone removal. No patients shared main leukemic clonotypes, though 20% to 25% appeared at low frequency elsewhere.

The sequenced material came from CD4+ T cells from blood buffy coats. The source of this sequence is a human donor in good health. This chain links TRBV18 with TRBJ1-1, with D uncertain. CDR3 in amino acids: CASSPGRSEAFF. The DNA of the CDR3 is TGTGCCAGCTCACCAGGGCGGAGTGAAGCTTTCTTT.